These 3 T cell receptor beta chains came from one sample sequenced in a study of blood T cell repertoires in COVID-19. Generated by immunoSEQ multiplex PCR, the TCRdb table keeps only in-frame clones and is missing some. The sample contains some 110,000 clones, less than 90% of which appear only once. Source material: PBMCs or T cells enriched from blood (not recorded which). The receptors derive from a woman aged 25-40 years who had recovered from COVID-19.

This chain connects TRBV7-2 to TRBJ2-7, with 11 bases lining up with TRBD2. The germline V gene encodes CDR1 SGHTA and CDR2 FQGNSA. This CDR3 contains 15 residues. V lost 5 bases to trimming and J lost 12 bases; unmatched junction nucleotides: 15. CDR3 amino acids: CASSVTGTSGPDGYF. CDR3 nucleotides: TGTGCCAGCAGCGTCACCGGGACTAGCGGACCCGACGGGTACTTC.

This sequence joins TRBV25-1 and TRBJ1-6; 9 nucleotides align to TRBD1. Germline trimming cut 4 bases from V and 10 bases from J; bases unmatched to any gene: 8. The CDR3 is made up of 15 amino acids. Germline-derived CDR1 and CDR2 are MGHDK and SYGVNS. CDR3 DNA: TGTGCCAGCAGTGGGCTGGACAGGGGTCGGTCACCCCTCCACTTT. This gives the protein CASSGLDRGRSPLHF.

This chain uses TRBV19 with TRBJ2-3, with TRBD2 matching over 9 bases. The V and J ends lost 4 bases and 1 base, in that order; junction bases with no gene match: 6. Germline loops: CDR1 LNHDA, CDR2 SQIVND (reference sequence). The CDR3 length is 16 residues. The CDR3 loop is CASSKATSGGTDTQYF. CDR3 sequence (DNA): TGTGCCAGTAGTAAGGCGACTAGCGGCGGCACAGATACGCAGTATTTT.